This T cell receptor (beta chain) was profiled in a study of graft-versus-host responses after intestinal transplantation. Study-wide context: Recipients got multivisceral, liver-intestinal, or isolated intestinal transplants. Recipients were all induced with anti-thymocyte globulin, then given tacrolimus and steroids for around 3 years.

Method: immunoSEQ multiplex PCR; TCRdb's copy keeps in-frame clones and lacks some. The table shows 98,000 or so clones, with about 90% occurring only once. Comment on this clone: What it recognizes is unknown.

Germline loops: CDR1 MNHNS, CDR2 SASEGT. The CDR3 is 13 residues long. Trimming left V 6 bases short and J 8 bases short, with 16 bases between. Study-level findings and limits: Recipient bone marrow held GvH clones, some seen earlier in ileum or blood.

The TCR sequence derives from a human donor who received an intestinal transplant. The source was unstimulated CD4+ T cells sorted from spleen or lymph node cells, collected before intestinal transplant. The V and J genes are TRBV6-1 and TRBJ1-2, with unresolved D. The CDR3 sequence: CASRPIGPTGYTF. CDR3 bases: TGTGCCAGCAGACCCATCGGGCCAACCGGCTACACCTTC.